The clone carrying this T cell receptor beta chain has ten or more counts. Its specificity is unknown. The CDR3 consists of 15 residues. The V end lost 1 base, the J end lost 2 bases, and 11 bases lay between the germline ends. Unique molecular identifiers were used in preparing the TCRbeta library. TCRdb reprocessed the PCR reads via MiXCR and lists one record per CDR3 protein. The repertoire holds approximately 150,000 distinct CDR3 sequences, with more than 8% as singletons. The source of the sample is a study of T-cell reconstitution after alpha-beta-depleted transplantation in children. The study, taken as a whole, reports: In patients about two months after transplant, alpha-beta T cells reportedly arose from several hundred expanded graft clones. Surviving recipient T cells and thymic progenitors underlay high day-60 TCRbeta diversity in some patients. T-cell counts and diversity at one year following transplant were attributed mainly to newly produced T cells.

The sequence came from a female patient aged 2-9 years who had a stem cell transplant for congenital amegakaryocytic thrombocytopenia, so the T cells may come from the graft donor. This chain joins TRBV12-3 or TRBV12-4 and TRBJ2-5; D not resolved. Sequenced here: PBMCs, mostly from graft donor cells, sampled 180 days after TCRalphabeta/CD19-depleted stem cell transplant. CDR3 coding DNA: TGTGCCAGCAGTTTAGGGCAGATAAATCAAGAGACCCAGTACTTC. Protein sequence: CASSLGQINQETQYF.